These 10 T cell receptor beta chains were sequenced from one sample in a study of blood T cell repertoires in COVID-19. Sequenced by immunoSEQ multiplex PCR; TCRdb stores in-frame clones only, minus some. This table has fewer than 90,000 clones, around 80% appearing once. Sequenced: peripheral blood. Source of these receptors: a man aged 45-65 years with acute or convalescent COVID-19.

Here the CDR3 DNA reads TGTGCCATCAGTGATAAGACTGATAATGAAAAACTGTTTTTT. Residues: CAISDKTDNEKLFF. The V and J genes are TRBV10-3 and TRBJ1-4; D is unresolved. CDR1 and CDR2 from the germline V gene are ENHRY and SYGVKD. Trimming shortened V by 3 bases and J by 4 bases, and 9 bases separated the two germline ends. The CDR3 consists of 14 residues.

This chain links TRBV7-8 with TRBJ1-2; D is undetermined. CDR1 is SGHVS and CDR2 is FQNEAQ in the germline V gene. The V and J ends lost 0 bases and 4 bases respectively, with 9 bases between them. The CDR3 has 14 amino acids. CDR3 residues: CASSLAGRSYGYTF. The CDR3 DNA is TGTGCCAGCAGCTTAGCGGGCAGGTCCTATGGCTACACCTTC.

The chain uses TRBV6-5 and TRBJ1-3; 7 bases are shared with TRBD1. Germline CDR1 reads MNHEY; CDR2 reads SVGAGI. The CDR3 runs 14 residues. With V trimmed by 6 bases and J by 4 bases, 6 bases remained unmatched. CDR3 DNA sequence: TGTGCCAGCAGGATCGGGACAGAAGGAAACACCATATATTTT. Protein sequence: CASRIGTEGNTIYF.

The gene calls are TRBV11-3 and TRBJ2-2; 9 nucleotides match TRBD1. V gave up 5 bases and J gave up 4 bases; unmatched junction bases: 5. The CDR3 loop spans 15 amino acids. Germline loops: CDR1 SGHNT, CDR2 YENEEA. CDR3 residues: CASSPGQGGTGELFF. CDR3 nucleotide sequence: TGTGCCAGCAGCCCGGGACAGGGAGGCACCGGGGAGCTGTTTTTT.

The gene calls are TRBV9 and TRBJ1-3, with 10 bases lining up with TRBD1. Looked up from germline, CDR1 is SGDLS and CDR2 is YYNGEE. The V segment lost 4 bases and the J segment 4 bases; nucleotides outside the gene matches: 5. The CDR3 runs 15 residues. CDR3 residues: CASSQDRGRGNTIYF. CDR3 nucleotides: TGTGCCAGCAGCCAAGACAGGGGGCGCGGAAACACCATATATTTT.

This clone was seen more than once but under ten times. The CDR3 nucleotides read TGTGCCACCAGCCACGGGAGTGGGGACTATGGCTACACCTTC. As protein: CATSHGSGDYGYTF. The chain couples TRBV15 to TRBJ1-2; D gene unclear. V lost 5 bases to trimming and J lost 3 bases, with 13 bases between them. Looked up from germline, CDR1 is LNHNV and CDR2 is YYDKDF (reference sequence). The CDR3 spans 14 residues.

J is TRBJ2-7 and V is TRBV30; a weak D match, TRBD2 (5 bases). The germline V and J ends were trimmed by 5 bases and 2 bases, with 16 bases remaining between them. Germline V gene sequence: CDR1 GTSNPN, CDR2 SVGIG (reference sequence). The CDR3 has 14 residues. This CDR3 reads CAWGRADPTYEQYF. The DNA of the CDR3 is TGTGCCTGGGGGAGAGCGGACCCTACCTACGAGCAGTACTTC.

The rearrangement links TRBV18 to TRBJ1-1; weak D call: TRBD1 (5 bases). V lost 5 bases, J lost 2 bases, and 12 bases lay in between. The CDR3 extends over 14 amino acids. Per the germline V gene, CDR1 is KGHSH and CDR2 is LQKENI. Here the CDR3 reads CASSFQGGNTEAFF. The CDR3 bases are TGTGCCAGCTCATTTCAGGGTGGTAACACTGAAGCTTTCTTT.

The rearrangement joins TRBV11-3 to TRBJ1-3; 8 nucleotides match TRBD1. Germline assignment: CDR1 SGHNT and CDR2 YENEEA. The CDR3 is made up of 16 amino acids. Trimming removed 3 bases from V and 3 bases from J; junction bases left unmatched: 7. The CDR3 reads CASSLTATGGGNTIYF. The CDR3 DNA sequence: TGTGCCAGCAGCTTGACCGCAACAGGGGGTGGAAACACCATATATTTT.

The chain links TRBV5-4 to TRBJ1-1; D not certain. The CDR3 has 12 amino acids. The V end was cut by 4 bases, the J end by 3 bases, with 7 bases between. CDR1 and CDR2 (germline): SGHNT, YYREEE (reference sequence). The CDR3 nucleotides read TGTGCCAGCAGCCTTCAGGACACTGAAGCTTTCTTT. Translating gives CASSLQDTEAFF.